One T cell receptor beta chain is described in this entry. Its antigen is not known. This record comes from a study of CD8 T cells in Susac syndrome. General study findings and limits: The study's TCR sequencing and HLA analysis covered a relatively small number of individuals, and the study acknowledged this.

Trimming removed 0 bases at V and 2 bases at J, with 14 bases between. The CDR3 runs to 16 residues. CDR1 is LGHNA, CDR2 YNFKEQ, per germline. cDNA came from about 0.5 to 1 ug RNA primed by random hexamers. One entry per CDR3 protein results from TCRdb running MiXCR on the immunoSEQ multiplex PCR reads. The data hold 110,000 to 150,000 distinct CDR3 sequences, with more than 90% observed a single time. Sequenced material: CD4+ T cells from PBMCs. The chain joins TRBV4-2 to TRBJ2-7; D is undetermined. This TCR was sampled from a human donor with Susac syndrome. The CDR3 nucleotides read TGTGCCAGCAGCCAAGAGTTCGGAGACCGAACCTACGAGCAGTACTTC. Protein product: CASSQEFGDRTYEQYF.